One sample yielded the 6 T cell receptor beta chains listed below, sequenced in a study of prognosis after radiotherapy for stage I lung cancer. Using two-round multiplex PCR, the authors amplified TCR beta CDR3 from genomic DNA. With primers specific to each TRBV and TRBJ gene, the first-round PCR was performed. TCRdb itself ran the multiplex PCR reads through MiXCR, one entry per CDR3 protein. The data hold roughly 17,000 distinct CDR3 sequences, with 29% observed a single time. The input for sequencing was PBMCs, taken before or after stereotactic body radiation therapy (not recorded which). These receptors originate from a donor over 45 with non-small cell lung cancer.

This clonotype was found many times. The chain links TRBV20-1 to TRBJ2-1; possibly TRBD1 or TRBD2 for D (5 bases each). The V end was cut by 2 bases, the J end by 7 bases, with 12 bases between. Germline V lookup: CDR1 DFQATT, CDR2 SNEGSKA (reference sequence). The CDR3 has 13 amino acids. This CDR3 is CSARRGRENEQFF. Written as DNA, the CDR3 is TGCAGTGCTAGACGGGGCAGGGAGAATGAGCAGTTCTTC.

This clonotype showed up many times. The chain uses TRBV10-3 and TRBJ2-1, with 9 bases aligning to TRBD2. V lost 6 bases and J lost 4; bases outside the gene matches: 4. Looked up from germline, CDR1 is ENHRY and CDR2 is SYGVKD. The CDR3 consists of 14 residues. CDR3 amino acids: CAIRAGGTYNEQFF. CDR3 in DNA: TGTGCCATCAGAGCGGGAGGAACGTACAATGAGCAGTTCTTC.

This clonotype was picked up many times. The chain is built from TRBV7-9 and TRBJ2-5; D possibly corresponds to TRBD2 (6 bases). Germline lookup yields CDR1 SEHNR and CDR2 FQNEAQ (reference sequence). Trimming pared 6 bases from V and 2 bases from J, leaving 13 bases between. The CDR3 is 14 amino acids. The CDR3 nucleotides are TGTGCCAGCAGAGGAGGGGTTAAACAAGAGACCCAGTACTTC. It encodes CASRGGVKQETQYF.

This clonotype was seen ten or more times. The V gene is TRBV19, the J gene TRBJ1-2, with D unresolved. Germline CDR1 LNHDA, CDR2 SQIVND (reference sequence). The germline V and J ends were trimmed by 3 bases and 2 bases, with 10 bases remaining between them. This CDR3 spans 14 amino acids. The CDR3 here is CASSISGPNYGYTF. CDR3 sequence (DNA): TGTGCCAGTAGTATTTCAGGCCCGAACTATGGCTACACCTTC.

Written as DNA, the CDR3 is TGTGCCAGCGTAGCGGGAGGGCCTGGTACAGATACGCAGTATTTT. This sequence encodes CASVAGGPGTDTQYF. The genes are TRBV9 and TRBJ2-3; TRBD2 matches 11 bases. Germline V gene data show CDR1 as SGDLS and CDR2 as YYNGEE. Trimming at V came to 7 bases and at J to 3 bases, leaving 7 bases not matched to a gene. The CDR3 is 15 amino acids.

About this clonotype itself: This likely reflects a read error, since a far larger clone is one base away. The chain uses TRBV7-9 and TRBJ1-5; D unclear. Deletions cut 4 bases from V and 7 bases from J, with 11 bases between. Germline loops: CDR1 SEHNR, CDR2 FQNEAQ (reference sequence). The CDR3 sequence is 13 residues long. CDR3 sequence: CASSWKLGQPQHF. The CDR3 bases are TGTGCCAGCAGCTGGAAACTAGGGCAGCCCCAGCATTTT.